The source of this TCR beta chain is a study of blood T cell repertoires in COVID-19. Turning to the study itself: The origin of the acute and convalescent COVID-19 samples was the United States, Italy and Spain. T cells, B-cell-depleted T cells, or PBMCs supplied cDNA or gDNA.

How the authors handled the data: Scientists estimated how many nucleated cells there were by amplifying reference gene primers. Using immunoSEQ multiplex PCR, the repertoire was profiled, and TCRdb retains in-frame clones only, with some absent. From that table come the V and J calls and clone size; the DNA was used to work out D and trimming. The table records about 64,000 clones, approximately 83% of them present only once. V lost 1 base and J 5 bases, leaving 11 bases between the germline ends. CDR1 is MGHRA and CDR2 is YSYEKL in the germline V gene. This CDR3 comprises 14 residues. The sample taken for sequencing was peripheral blood. This TCR derives from a man aged 40-55 years with acute or convalescent COVID-19. The J gene is TRBJ2-5, the V gene TRBV4-1, with TRBD2 as a possible D gene (6 bases). The CDR3, as DNA: TGCGCCAGCAGCCAAGGGGGACTGGGGGAGACCCAGTACTTC. It is translated as CASSQGGLGETQYF.